This T cell receptor beta chain was obtained from a study of T cell responses to AZD1222 COVID-19 vaccine. The CDR3 sequence is 15 residues long. V dropped 1 base and J dropped 7 bases, with 17 bases sitting between them. CDR1 and CDR2 (germline): LGHDT, YNNKEL (reference sequence). This clone has more than one count but fewer than ten. The repertoire was sequenced with immunoSEQ multiplex PCR; TCRdb's copy has only in-frame clones and lacks some. The data hold 90,000 to 150,000 clones, with approximately 88% observed a single time. The V gene is TRBV3-1 (or the pseudogene TRBV3-2), the J gene TRBJ2-7; D is possibly TRBD2 (6 bases). The receptor's source is an adult in good health. Specimen: peripheral blood, collected on day 0 of AZD1222 vaccination. CDR3 in amino acids: CASSQGSSGLREQYF. The CDR3 DNA sequence: TGTGCCAGCAGCCAAGGTAGTAGCGGACTACGGGAGCAGTACTTC.